This TCR beta chain appears in the sequencing data of a study of neurological immune-mediated disorders. This CDR3 comprises 13 residues. Deletions cut 4 bases from V and 2 bases from J, with 8 bases between. The germline V gene encodes CDR1 SEHNR and CDR2 FQNEAQ (reference sequence). This clonotype was counted at least ten times. TCRdb reanalysed the 5' RACE reads using MiXCR and keeps one entry per CDR3 protein. In the table there are roughly 52,000 distinct CDR3 sequences, about 4% of which are singletons. Sequenced sample: CD4+ T cells from blood. The receptor comes from a woman in her thirties or forties with multiple sclerosis. The chain recombines TRBV7-9 with TRBJ1-1, with TRBD1 as a possible D gene (5 bases). CDR3 bases: TGTGCCAGCAGCTATAGGACAAACACTGAAGCTTTCTTT. This gives the protein CASSYRTNTEAFF.